Each of the 26 T cell receptor beta chains below was sequenced from the same sample in a study of CD4 T cell repertoires in COVID-19. Profiled with immunoSEQ multiplex PCR; TCRdb holds only in-frame clones, not every one. This sample has some 71,000 clones; around four fifths occur once, and the top ten carry approximately 0.6%. The specimen was CD4+ T cells from peripheral blood, collected after recovery from COVID-19. These receptors originate from a human donor who had COVID-19.

V and J are TRBV4-1 and TRBJ1-3, with D hard to call. Germline loops: CDR1 MGHRA, CDR2 YSYEKL. Trimming removed 0 bases from V and 3 bases from J, with 9 bases in between. The length of the CDR3 is 15 residues. CDR3 sequence reads: CASSQDYTRGNTIYF. CDR3 nucleotide sequence: TGCGCCAGCAGCCAAGATTACACTCGTGGAAACACCATATATTTT.

The chain couples TRBV6-5 to TRBJ2-7; D uncertain. Trimming cost V 3 bases and J 0 bases, with 12 bases left between them. Germline loops: CDR1 MNHEY, CDR2 SVGAGI. The CDR3 has 15 residues. CDR3 sequence reads: CASSYHGPGSYEQYF. The CDR3 nucleotides read TGTGCCAGCAGTTATCACGGGCCCGGCTCCTACGAGCAGTACTTC.

The chain carries TRBV19 and TRBJ2-7; unclear D gene. The V end lost 6 bases, the J end lost 0 bases, and 15 bases lay between the germline ends. This CDR3 has 15 residues. The V gene's germline CDR1 is LNHDA and CDR2 SQIVND (reference sequence). CDR3 DNA sequence: TGTGCCAGTAGCGAACAAGACCAAGGCTCCTACGAGCAGTACTTC. This sequence encodes CASSEQDQGSYEQYF.

CDR3 residues: CSLSGAYRAFF. The CDR3 DNA follows: TGCAGTCTTTCCGGGGCCTACCGAGCTTTCTTT. The chain is built from TRBV20-1 and TRBJ1-1; possible D gene TRBD1, 5 bases. The CDR3 covers 11 residues. V shed 8 bases and J shed 10 bases, with 17 bases lying between them. Germline CDR1 and CDR2: DFQATT and SNEGSKA (reference sequence).

The table lists this clone with a count of one. V gene TRBV28 combines with J gene TRBJ1-6, with a possible D match to TRBD1 (5 bases). The CDR3 runs 15 residues. V dropped 3 bases and J dropped 7 bases, with 13 bases sitting between them. Germline V gene sequence: CDR1 MDHEN, CDR2 SYDVKM. CDR3 sequence: CASSFQGSRNSPLHF. CDR3 nucleotides: TGTGCCAGCAGTTTTCAGGGAAGTAGGAATTCACCCCTCCACTTT.

This chain uses TRBV10-3 with TRBJ2-3; 7 nucleotides line up with TRBD2. The CDR3 contains 13 residues. Germline trimming cut 10 bases from V and 3 bases from J; bases unmatched to any gene: 7. The V gene's germline CDR1 is ENHRY and CDR2 SYGVKD. The CDR3 DNA is TGTGCCACCTTGAGGGAGGGGACAGATACGCAGTATTTT. Protein: CATLREGTDTQYF.

J is TRBJ2-7 and V is TRBV3-1 (or the pseudogene TRBV3-2); D is unresolved. The CDR3 is 12 residues long. V was clipped by 5 bases and J by 0 bases, with 5 bases between them. Germline CDR1 LGHDT, CDR2 YNNKEL (reference sequence). CDR3 in amino acids: CASSSSSYEQYF. CDR3 in DNA: TGTGCCAGCAGCTCCAGCTCCTACGAGCAGTACTTC.

This clone was seen only once. In DNA form, the CDR3 reads TGTGCCAGCAGTATGGGACTAGCGGGAGTACAAGAGACCCAGTACTTC. Translated, it gives CASSMGLAGVQETQYF. V is TRBV27 and J is TRBJ2-5, with 14 bases aligning to TRBD2. The CDR3 sequence is 16 residues long. V lost 5 bases, J lost 2 bases, and 4 bases stayed unmatched. The V gene's germline CDR1 is MNHEY and CDR2 SMNVEV (reference sequence).

The V gene is TRBV9, the J gene TRBJ2-1; D tentatively reads TRBD1 or TRBD2 (5 bases each). Trimming stripped 4 bases from V and 4 bases from J, with 18 bases between. Germline V lookup: CDR1 SGDLS, CDR2 YYNGEE. CDR3 size: 16 residues. CDR3 bases: TGTGCCAGCAGCCCTGCTGGGACCCTTTCATACAATGAGCAGTTCTTC. Protein product: CASSPAGTLSYNEQFF. The full variable domain, completed using reference TRBV9 and TRBJ2-1, is DSGVTQTPKHLITATGQRVTLRCSPRSGDLSVYWYQQSLDQGLQFLIQYYNGEERAKGNILERFSAQQFPDLHSELNLSSLELGDSALYFCASSPAGTLSYNEQFFGPGTRLTVL.

Only a few counts were recorded for this clone. The CDR3 is CASSPGDRVYNEQFF. DNA for the CDR3: TGCGCCAGCAGCCCGGGGGACAGGGTATACAATGAGCAGTTCTTC. The chain links TRBV10-1 to TRBJ2-1, with 9 bases identical to TRBD1. Germline V gene lookup returns CDR1 WNHNN and CDR2 SYGVQD (reference sequence). Trimming removed 6 bases from V and 4 bases from J; junction bases left unmatched: 7. The CDR3 consists of 15 residues.

This clone was observed a handful of times. This chain connects TRBV19 to TRBJ1-6; 8 bases are shared with TRBD1. Germline V gene lookup returns CDR1 LNHDA and CDR2 SQIVND (reference sequence). This CDR3 is 16 amino acids long. Trimming took 5 bases from V and 7 from J; bases not matched to a gene: 10. The CDR3 DNA follows: TGTGCCAGTAGTGCGTCAGGGGGCTCGGGGAATTCACCCCTCCACTTT. This sequence encodes CASSASGGSGNSPLHF.

V is TRBV5-1 and J is TRBJ2-3, with 8 bases that match TRBD1. The CDR3 runs 15 residues. V gave up 2 bases and J gave up 6 bases; unmatched junction bases: 8. Germline values: CDR1 SGHRS, CDR2 YFSETQ. The CDR3 spells CASSFSGGLVDTQYF. For the CDR3, the DNA is TGCGCCAGCAGCTTTTCAGGGGGCTTGGTGGATACGCAGTATTTT.

The chain carries TRBV7-2 and TRBJ2-2, with D unclear. There are 14 residues in the CDR3. The V end lost 6 bases, the J end lost 4 bases, and 12 bases lay between the germline ends. Germline V lookup: CDR1 SGHTA, CDR2 FQGNSA. The DNA for the CDR3 is TGTGCCAGCAGTCACAATCCCGTCACCGGGGAGCTGTTTTTT. Translating it yields CASSHNPVTGELFF.

This sequence joins TRBV10-3 and TRBJ1-1; 7 bases line up with TRBD1. The germline V gene has CDR1 ENHRY and CDR2 SYGVKD. This CDR3 has 12 residues. Trimming removed 8 bases from V and 8 bases from J; junction bases left unmatched: 8. This CDR3 reads CAISPTDREAFF. The CDR3 nucleotides are TGTGCCATCTCCCCAACGGACAGGGAAGCTTTCTTT.

This clone was found once. The chain employs TRBV5-5 and TRBJ1-3, with D possibly matching TRBD1 (5 bases). CDR1 is SGHKS, CDR2 YYEKEE, per germline (reference sequence). The CDR3 totals 17 residues. V was cut by 0 bases and J by 1 base, with 14 bases left in between. CDR3 nucleotide sequence: TGTGCCAGCAGCTTGGGTCAGGGAATGTTGTCTGGAAACACCATATATTTT. It codes for CASSLGQGMLSGNTIYF. Full variable domain (outside the CDR3, taken from reference TRBV5-5 and TRBJ1-3): DAGVTQSPTHLIKTRGQQVTLRCSPISGHKSVSWYQQVLGQGPQFIFQYYEKEERGRGNFPDRFSARQFPNYSSELNVNALLLGDSALYLCASSLGQGMLSGNTIYFGEGSWLTVV.

The chain links TRBV7-2 to TRBJ2-3, with 14 bases lining up with TRBD2. Trimming removed 5 bases from V and 5 bases from J; junction bases left unmatched: 6. The germline gives CDR1 SGHTA, CDR2 FQGNSA. This CDR3 contains 16 residues. CDR3 sequence reads: CASSPRTSGRIDTQYF. The CDR3 DNA reads TGTGCCAGCAGCCCCAGGACTAGCGGGAGGATAGATACGCAGTATTTT.

The table lists this clone with a few counts. The gene calls are TRBV5-1 and TRBJ1-1, with D tentatively TRBD1 (5 bases). Germline values: CDR1 SGHRS, CDR2 YFSETQ. V lost 0 bases, J lost 4 bases, and 7 bases lay in between. The CDR3 is 13 amino acids. CDR3 sequence reads: CASSLGRATEAFF. The CDR3 nucleotides are TGCGCCAGCAGCTTGGGCAGGGCCACTGAAGCTTTCTTT.

The genes are TRBV19 and TRBJ1-2, with 8 positions matching TRBD1. V dropped 7 bases and J dropped 6; count of bases not matched to a gene: 13. CDR1 LNHDA and CDR2 SQIVND come from the germline V gene (reference sequence). The CDR3 spans 15 residues. CDR3 nucleotide sequence: TGTGCCAGTAACAGTCAGGGGGCCTCGAGGAATGGCTACACCTTC. Residues: CASNSQGASRNGYTF.

The V call is TRBV19, the J call TRBJ2-2; a weak D match, TRBD1 (6 bases). Germline V CDR1 and CDR2: LNHDA, SQIVND (reference sequence). Trimming shortened V by 6 bases and J by 6 bases, and 11 bases separated the two germline ends. The CDR3 is made up of 13 amino acids. CDR3 amino acids: CASSPEGAGELFF. In DNA, the CDR3 is TGTGCCAGTAGCCCCGAGGGGGCCGGGGAGCTGTTTTTT.

The chain joins TRBV7-9 to TRBJ1-6, with D tentatively TRBD1 (6 bases). Per the germline V gene, CDR1 is SEHNR and CDR2 is FQNEAQ (reference sequence). The V end lost 5 bases, the J end lost 8 bases, and 16 bases lay between the germline ends. The CDR3 length is 15 residues. The CDR3 bases are TGTGCCAGCAGCCCGCCTGGGGGCGGTGATTCACCCCTCCACTTT. Amino acids: CASSPPGGGDSPLHF. Variable domain in full (rest from reference TRBV7-9 and TRBJ1-6): DTGVSQNPRHKITKRGQNVTFRCDPISEHNRLYWYRQTLGQGPEFLTYFQNEAQLEKSRLLSDRFSAERPKGSFSTLEIQRTEQGDSAMYLCASSPPGGGDSPLHFGNGTRLTVT.

This rearrangement joins TRBV5-1 to TRBJ2-7; unclear D gene. Germline CDR1 reads SGHRS; CDR2 reads YFSETQ. V lost 3 bases to trimming and J lost 0 bases, with 10 bases between them. This CDR3 is 14 amino acids long. CDR3 DNA sequence: TGCGCCAGCAGCTCCGGTTGGGGCTCCTACGAGCAGTACTTC. Amino acid sequence: CASSSGWGSYEQYF.

This rearrangement joins TRBV4-1 to TRBJ2-7; TRBD1 might be the D (6 bases). Germline CDR1 is MGHRA and CDR2 is YSYEKL. V was pared by 3 bases and J by 6 bases, with 9 bases between. The CDR3 loop spans 12 amino acids. CDR3 loop: CASSQPGVEQYF. CDR3 DNA: TGCGCCAGCAGCCAGCCAGGGGTCGAGCAGTACTTC.

The CDR3 bases are TGTGCCAGCAGGGTTGCCTACGAGCAGTACTTC. Its translation is CASRVAYEQYF. This sequence joins TRBV25-1 and TRBJ2-7; D unclear. Per the germline V gene, CDR1 is MGHDK and CDR2 is SYGVNS. CDR3 length: 11 amino acids. V gave up 6 bases and J gave up 2 bases, with 5 bases separating them.

This clone was recorded once. V is TRBV12-1 and J is TRBJ1-5. TRBV12-1 is annotated as a pseudogene. The CDR3 covers 13 residues. The CDR3 nucleotides read TGTGCCAGTACTAAAAGACGTAATCAGCCCCAGCATTTT. Translated, it gives CASTKRRNQPQHF.

The chain uses TRBV7-9 and TRBJ2-2, with D uncertain. V shed 2 bases and J shed 5 bases, with 9 bases lying between them. The V gene's germline CDR1 is SEHNR and CDR2 FQNEAQ (reference sequence). The CDR3 is made up of 14 amino acids. CDR3 sequence reads: CASSLMLETGELFF. The CDR3 bases are TGTGCCAGCAGCTTAATGCTGGAAACCGGGGAGCTGTTTTTT.

The genes are TRBV6-5 and TRBJ2-3, with 10 bases identical to TRBD2. This CDR3 region has 16 residues. Germline loops: CDR1 MNHEY, CDR2 SVGAGI. The junction had 3 bases not matched to a gene; V was cut back by 0 bases and J by 3 bases. The CDR3 is CASSYSISGRTDTQYF. The CDR3 nucleotides read TGTGCCAGCAGTTACTCGATTAGCGGGAGGACAGATACGCAGTATTTT.